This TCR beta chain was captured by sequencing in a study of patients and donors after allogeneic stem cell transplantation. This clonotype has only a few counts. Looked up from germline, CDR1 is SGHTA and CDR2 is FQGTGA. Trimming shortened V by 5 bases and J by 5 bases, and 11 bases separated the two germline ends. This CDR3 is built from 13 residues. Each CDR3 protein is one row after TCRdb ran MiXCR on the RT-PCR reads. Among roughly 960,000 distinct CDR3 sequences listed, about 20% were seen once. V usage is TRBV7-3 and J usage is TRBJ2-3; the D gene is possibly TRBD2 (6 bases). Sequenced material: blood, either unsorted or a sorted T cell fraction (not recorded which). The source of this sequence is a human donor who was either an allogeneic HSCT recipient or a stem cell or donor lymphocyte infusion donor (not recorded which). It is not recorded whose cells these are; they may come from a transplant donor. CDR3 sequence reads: CASSGNSGDTQYF. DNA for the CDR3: TGTGCCAGCAGCGGGAATAGCGGAGATACGCAGTATTTT.